The T cell receptor beta chain described here comes from a study of regulatory T cells in long-lasting Graves disease. Germline CDR1 is LNHDA and CDR2 is SQIVND (reference sequence). J lost 6 bases, V lost 6 bases, and 5 bases had no gene match. This CDR3 is 14 amino acids long. A few counts support this clonotype. Time point in this sample: newly diagnosed GD, antithyroid drugs for less than 3 months. PBMCs were the source of the RNA used for TCR sequencing. Library construction for TCR beta used iRepertoire HTBI primers and Arm-PCR of CDR3 regions. TCRdb fed the multiplex PCR reads into MiXCR, producing one record per CDR3 protein. The profile shows approximately 400,000 distinct CDR3 sequences, under 15% of them singletons. These records were also assigned to another study, of T cells in Graves' hyperthyroidism and ophthalmopathy.

The clonotype comes from a woman in her 30s with Graves disease. The sample here was peripheral blood mononuclear cells (PBMCs), taken at new diagnosis, from a patient treated with antithyroid drugs. This sequence joins TRBV19 and TRBJ2-2; TRBD1 matches at 9 bases. Here the CDR3 reads CASRGTGTAGELFF. As DNA, the CDR3 is TGTGCCAGTAGGGGGACAGGGACGGCCGGGGAGCTGTTTTTT.